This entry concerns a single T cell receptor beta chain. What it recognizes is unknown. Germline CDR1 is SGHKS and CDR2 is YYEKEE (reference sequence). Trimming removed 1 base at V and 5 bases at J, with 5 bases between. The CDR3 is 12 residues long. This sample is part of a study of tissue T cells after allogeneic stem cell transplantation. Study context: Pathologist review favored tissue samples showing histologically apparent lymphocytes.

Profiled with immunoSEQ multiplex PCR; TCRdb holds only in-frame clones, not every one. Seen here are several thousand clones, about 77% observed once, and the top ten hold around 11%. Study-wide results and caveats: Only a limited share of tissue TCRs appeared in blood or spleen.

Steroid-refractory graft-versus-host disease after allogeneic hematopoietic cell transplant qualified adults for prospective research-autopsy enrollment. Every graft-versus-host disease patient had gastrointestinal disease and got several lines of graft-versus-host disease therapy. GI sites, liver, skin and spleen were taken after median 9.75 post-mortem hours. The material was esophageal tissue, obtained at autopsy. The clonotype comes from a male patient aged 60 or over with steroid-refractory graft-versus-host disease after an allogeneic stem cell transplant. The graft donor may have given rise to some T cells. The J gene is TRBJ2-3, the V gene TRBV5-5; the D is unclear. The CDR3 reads CASSLWLDTQYF. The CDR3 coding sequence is TGTGCCAGCAGCTTGTGGTTAGATACGCAGTATTTT.